This entry lists 2 T cell receptor beta chains sequenced from one sample in a study of blood T cell repertoires in COVID-19. Using immunoSEQ multiplex PCR, the repertoire was profiled, and TCRdb retains in-frame clones only, with some absent. The sample has roughly 77,000 clones; roughly 71% are singletons. Source material: peripheral blood. These TCRs come from a man between 60 and 75 years old with COVID-19, enrolled during active disease.

This clone was counted only a few times. The chain links TRBV10-3 to TRBJ2-2; tentative D call: TRBD2 (5 bases). CDR3 length: 15 residues. V was clipped by 10 bases and J by 2 bases, with 17 bases between them. CDR1 and CDR2 from the germline V gene are ENHRY and SYGVKD. The CDR3 coding sequence is TGTGCCACTTCACTGACTAACAGCAACACCGGGGAGCTGTTTTTT. This translates into CATSLTNSNTGELFF.

The chain joins TRBV5-6 to TRBJ2-3, with 10 nucleotides matching TRBD2. The CDR3 is 16 residues long. V lost 7 bases, J lost 5 bases, and 13 bases stayed unmatched. CDR1 is SGHDT and CDR2 is YYEEEE in the germline V gene. DNA of the CDR3: TGTGCCAGCTCCAGGGGAGCGGGAGGGCAGAAAGATACGCAGTATTTT. Its protein product is CASSRGAGGQKDTQYF.